This T cell receptor (beta chain) was recovered during a study of Ad26.COV2.S vaccination and SARS-CoV-2 variants. The CDR3 is made up of 14 amino acids. J was trimmed by 1 base and V by 4 bases; bases with no gene match: 0. Germline V CDR1 and CDR2: KGHSH, LQKENI. Data came from immunoSEQ multiplex PCR; TCRdb stores just in-frame clones and leaves some out. Of some 190,000 clones in the sample, 70% to 90% were seen once. Study conclusions and caveats: Non-spike TCR breadth did not differ much between vaccine and placebo recipients. Analyses of TCR breadth and depth may have underestimated total T cell responses.

This clone has just one count. Its antigen is not identified. The sequence was obtained from a human donor who had recovered from COVID-19. The rearrangement links TRBV18 to TRBJ1-2, with 10 bases that match TRBD1. Sequencing used peripheral blood, obtained after recovery from COVID-19. Here the CDR3 DNA reads TGTGCCAGCTCACGGGACAGGGGTAACTATGGCTACACCTTC. Translated, it gives CASSRDRGNYGYTF.